This T cell receptor (beta chain) appears in the sequencing data of a study of sequential checkpoint blockade in melanoma. Study details: Fewer than 25 patients had tumor biopsies before treatment and at week 13.

Germline V CDR1 and CDR2: MNHGY, SAAAGT. The CDR3 consists of 15 residues. The treatment is: randomized to nivolumab then ipilimumab (arm A) or the reverse (arm B). Assay used: immunoSEQ multiplex PCR; TCRdb lists only in-frame clones, some missing. Seen here are about 2,000 clones, approximately 17% observed once, and the top ten hold 18%. This clone is labeled medium-sized. At one of its ends the junction is not consistent with the germline gene, which may arise from a read error. The sample was tumor tissue (inferred from file names), taken from a patient given nivolumab and ipilimumab in sequence. The chain links TRBV6-8 to TRBJ2-7; 13 bases fit TRBD2. This receptor was taken from a human donor with melanoma. Written as DNA, the CDR3 is TGTGCCATCAGTGGACTAGCGGGGGCCTCCTACGAGCAGTACTTC. Translation: CAISGLAGASYEQYF.